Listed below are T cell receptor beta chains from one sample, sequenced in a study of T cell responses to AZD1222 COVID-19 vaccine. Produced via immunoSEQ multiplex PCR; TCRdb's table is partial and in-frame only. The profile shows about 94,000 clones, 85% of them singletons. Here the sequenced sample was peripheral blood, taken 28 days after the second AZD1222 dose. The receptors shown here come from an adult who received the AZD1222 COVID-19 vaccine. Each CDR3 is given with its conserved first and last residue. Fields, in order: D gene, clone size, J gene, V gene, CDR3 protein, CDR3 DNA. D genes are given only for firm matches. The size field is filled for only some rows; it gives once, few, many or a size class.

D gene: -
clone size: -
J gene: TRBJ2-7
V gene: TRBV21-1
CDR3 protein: CASPGMPTSLYEQYF
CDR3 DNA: TGTGCCAGCCCAGGTATGCCTACTAGTTTGTACGAGCAGTACTTC

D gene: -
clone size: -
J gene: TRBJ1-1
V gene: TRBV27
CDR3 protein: CASSLSGRHTEAFF
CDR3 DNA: TGTGCCAGCAGTTTAAGCGGGAGACACACTGAAGCTTTCTTT

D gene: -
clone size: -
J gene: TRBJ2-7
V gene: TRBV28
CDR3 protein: CASSTGAYEQYF
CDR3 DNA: TGTGCCAGCAGTACGGGGGCCTACGAGCAGTACTTC

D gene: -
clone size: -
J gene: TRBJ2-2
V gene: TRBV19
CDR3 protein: CASSPSWGRGHTGELFF
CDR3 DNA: TGTGCCAGTAGTCCCAGTTGGGGGCGAGGTCACACCGGGGAGCTGTTTTTT

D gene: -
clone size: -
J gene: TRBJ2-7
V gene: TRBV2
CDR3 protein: CASKYRGVEYEQYF
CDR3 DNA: TGTGCCAGCAAATATCGTGGGGTCGAGTACGAGCAGTACTTC

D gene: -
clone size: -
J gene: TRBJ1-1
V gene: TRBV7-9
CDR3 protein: CASSHSGRGGNTEAFF
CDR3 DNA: TGTGCCAGCAGCCACTCCGGGAGAGGGGGGAACACTGAAGCTTTCTTT

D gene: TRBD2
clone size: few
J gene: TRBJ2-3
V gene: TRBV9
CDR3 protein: CASSRQPGSGGTDTQYF
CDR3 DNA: TGTGCCAGCAGTCGACAGCCAGGGAGCGGGGGCACAGATACGCAGTATTTT

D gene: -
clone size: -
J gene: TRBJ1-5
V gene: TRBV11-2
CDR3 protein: CASSLGLVGNQPQHF
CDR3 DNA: TGTGCCAGCAGCTTAGGACTGGTGGGCAATCAGCCCCAGCATTTT

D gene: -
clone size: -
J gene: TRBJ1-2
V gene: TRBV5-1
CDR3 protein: CASSQGEYGYTF
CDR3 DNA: TGCGCCAGCAGCCAGGGTGAATATGGCTACACCTTC

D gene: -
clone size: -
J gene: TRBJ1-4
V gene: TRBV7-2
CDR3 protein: CASSLVGGWSSTNEKLFF
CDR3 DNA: TGTGCCAGCAGCTTAGTCGGGGGGTGGAGTTCAACTAATGAAAAACTGTTTTTT

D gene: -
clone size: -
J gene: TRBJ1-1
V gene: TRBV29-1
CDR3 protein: CSVTRTANTEAFF
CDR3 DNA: TGCAGCGTGACAAGGACAGCGAACACTGAAGCTTTCTTT

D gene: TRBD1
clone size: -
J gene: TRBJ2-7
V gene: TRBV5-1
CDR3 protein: CASSSGTGGEQYF
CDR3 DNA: TGCGCCAGCAGCTCCGGGACAGGGGGCGAGCAGTACTTC

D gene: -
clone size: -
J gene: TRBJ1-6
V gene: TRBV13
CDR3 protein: CASSFRQGGNSPLHF
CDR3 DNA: TGTGCCAGCAGCTTTCGGCAGGGTGGGAATTCACCCCTCCACTTT

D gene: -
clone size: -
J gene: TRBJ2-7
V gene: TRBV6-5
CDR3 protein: CASSPSGKGYEQYF
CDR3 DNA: TGTGCCAGCAGTCCATCAGGGAAGGGGTACGAGCAGTACTTC

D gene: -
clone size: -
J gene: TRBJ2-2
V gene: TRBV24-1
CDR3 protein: CATSGTPYTGELFF
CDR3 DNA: TGTGCCACCAGTGGGACTCCGTACACCGGGGAGCTGTTTTTT

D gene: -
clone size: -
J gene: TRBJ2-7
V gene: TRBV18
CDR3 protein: CASSPPSDYEQYF
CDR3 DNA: TGTGCCAGCTCACCTCCATCTGACTACGAGCAGTACTTC

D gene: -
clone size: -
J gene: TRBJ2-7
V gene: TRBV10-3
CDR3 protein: CAISEFQYEQYF
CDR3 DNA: TGTGCCATCAGTGAGTTTCAATACGAGCAGTACTTC

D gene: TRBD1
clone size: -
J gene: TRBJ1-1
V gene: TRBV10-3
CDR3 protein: CAIKGQGGTEAFF
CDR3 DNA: TGTGCCATCAAGGGACAGGGGGGCACTGAAGCTTTCTTT

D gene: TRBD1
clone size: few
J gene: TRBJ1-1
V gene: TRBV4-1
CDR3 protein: CASRGQLQGNTEAFF
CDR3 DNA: TGCGCCAGCCGGGGACAGCTCCAGGGGAACACTGAAGCTTTCTTT

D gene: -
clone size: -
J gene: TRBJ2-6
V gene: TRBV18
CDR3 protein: CASSPGGANVLTF
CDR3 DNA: TGTGCCAGCTCACCGGGCGGGGCCAACGTCCTGACTTTC

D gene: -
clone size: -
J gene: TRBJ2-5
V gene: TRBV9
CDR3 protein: CASSVVSGTQYF
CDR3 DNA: TGTGCCAGCAGCGTAGTTTCGGGGACCCAGTACTTC

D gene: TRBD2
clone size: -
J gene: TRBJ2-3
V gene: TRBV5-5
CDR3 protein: CASSFSGGRTDTQYF
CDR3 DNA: TGTGCCAGCAGCTTTAGCGGGGGGCGCACAGATACGCAGTATTTT

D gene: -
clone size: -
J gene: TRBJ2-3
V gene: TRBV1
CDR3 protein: CTSSDGTRTTDTQYF
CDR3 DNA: TGCACCAGCAGCGACGGGACTCGTACCACAGATACGCAGTATTTT

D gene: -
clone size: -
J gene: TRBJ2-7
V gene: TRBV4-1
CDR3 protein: CASSQGLSYEQYF
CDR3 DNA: TGCGCCAGCAGCCAAGGTCTAAGCTACGAGCAGTACTTC

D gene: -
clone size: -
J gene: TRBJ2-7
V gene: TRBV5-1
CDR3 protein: CASSLGPYYEQYF
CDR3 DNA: TGCGCCAGCAGCTTGGGGCCATACTACGAGCAGTACTTC

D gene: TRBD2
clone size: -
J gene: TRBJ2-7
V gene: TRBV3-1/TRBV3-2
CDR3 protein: CASSQRGTSGSRSYEQYF
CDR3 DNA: TGTGCCAGCAGCCAACGGGGGACTAGCGGGAGCCGCTCCTACGAGCAGTACTTC